Listed below are T cell receptor beta chains from one sample, sequenced in a study of T cell clones after liver transplantation. Sequencing used immunoSEQ multiplex PCR; TCRdb keeps in-frame clones, though not all of them. The table lists about 51,000 clones, 86% of them singletons. Material: CD8+ T cells from blood, obtained 12 months after liver transplant. Receptors originate from a human patient who received a liver transplant. Part of the T cell pool may stem from the graft donor. CDR3s include the opening cysteine and the closing phenylalanine or tryptophan. The D gene is left open where the match is weak. Size is stated for part of the rows, as once, few or many counts, or as a class when the clone is expanded.

d_gene: NA
v_gene: TRBV27
j_gene: TRBJ1-2
abundance: few
len: 13
CDR3aa: CASSLGRSYGYTF
CDR3nt: TGTGCCAGCAGTTTAGGGCGGAGCTATGGCTACACCTTC

d_gene: NA
v_gene: TRBV27
j_gene: TRBJ2-7
abundance: NA
len: 14
CDR3aa: CASSLYHDSYEQYF
CDR3nt: TGTGCCAGCAGTTTATACCACGACTCCTACGAGCAGTACTTC

d_gene: NA
v_gene: TRBV10-3
j_gene: TRBJ1-5
abundance: NA
len: 14
CDR3aa: CAISEGRELKPQHF
CDR3nt: TGTGCCATCAGTGAGGGGAGAGAGTTGAAGCCCCAGCATTTT

d_gene: TRBD2
v_gene: TRBV18
j_gene: TRBJ2-7
abundance: NA
len: 14
CDR3aa: CASSLSGSIYEQYF
CDR3nt: TGTGCCAGCTCACTTAGCGGGAGTATCTACGAGCAGTACTTC

d_gene: TRBD2
v_gene: TRBV28
j_gene: TRBJ2-3
abundance: NA
len: 15
CDR3aa: CASSLGTSGTDTQYF
CDR3nt: TGTGCCAGCAGTCTTGGGACTAGCGGCACAGATACGCAGTATTTT

d_gene: NA
v_gene: TRBV9
j_gene: TRBJ2-3
abundance: NA
len: 12
CDR3aa: CASSSLPDTQYF
CDR3nt: TGTGCCAGCTCATCTCTCCCAGATACGCAGTATTTT

d_gene: NA
v_gene: TRBV7-9
j_gene: TRBJ2-7
abundance: NA
len: 13
CDR3aa: CASSYPDTYEQYF
CDR3nt: TGTGCCAGCAGCTACCCTGACACGTACGAGCAGTACTTC

d_gene: NA
v_gene: TRBV10-3
j_gene: TRBJ2-7
abundance: once
len: 14
CDR3aa: CAISAELRRYEQYF
CDR3nt: TGTGCCATCAGTGCCGAGTTAAGACGCTACGAGCAGTACTTC

d_gene: TRBD1
v_gene: TRBV9
j_gene: TRBJ1-5
abundance: NA
len: 14
CDR3aa: CASSPTGGNQPQHF
CDR3nt: TGTGCCAGCAGCCCAACAGGGGGCAATCAGCCCCAGCATTTT

d_gene: NA
v_gene: TRBV9
j_gene: TRBJ2-1
abundance: NA
len: 15
CDR3aa: CASSEEDYSYNEQFF
CDR3nt: TGTGCCAGCAGCGAAGAGGACTACTCCTACAATGAGCAGTTCTTC

d_gene: TRBD2
v_gene: TRBV19
j_gene: TRBJ2-7
abundance: NA
len: 16
CDR3aa: CASSITTTSLAYEQYF
CDR3nt: TGTGCCAGTAGTATAACAACGACTAGCCTGGCCTACGAGCAGTACTTC

d_gene: TRBD2
v_gene: TRBV29-1
j_gene: TRBJ2-6
abundance: NA
len: 16
CDR3aa: CSVRLAGGPGANVLTF
CDR3nt: TGCAGCGTAAGACTGGCGGGAGGGCCTGGGGCCAACGTCCTGACTTTC

d_gene: NA
v_gene: TRBV5-1
j_gene: TRBJ1-3
abundance: NA
len: 16
CDR3aa: CASSLAASRDGNTIYF
CDR3nt: TGCGCCAGCAGCTTGGCAGCCAGCCGAGACGGAAACACCATATATTTT

d_gene: NA
v_gene: TRBV7-6
j_gene: TRBJ1-1
abundance: NA
len: 14
CDR3aa: CASSLNGMNTEAFF
CDR3nt: TGTGCCAGCAGCTTAAATGGGATGAACACTGAAGCTTTCTTT

d_gene: NA
v_gene: TRBV11-2
j_gene: TRBJ2-4
abundance: NA
len: 14
CDR3aa: CASSPPEIKNIQYF
CDR3nt: TGTGCCAGCAGTCCCCCAGAGATCAAAAACATTCAGTACTTC

d_gene: NA
v_gene: TRBV28
j_gene: TRBJ1-1
abundance: NA
len: 16
CDR3aa: CASSHPPGTLNTEAFF
CDR3nt: TGTGCCAGCAGCCACCCCCCGGGAACCTTGAACACTGAAGCTTTCTTT

d_gene: TRBD2
v_gene: TRBV28
j_gene: TRBJ2-1
abundance: once
len: 16
CDR3aa: CASGTSGLSAHNEQFF
CDR3nt: TGTGCCAGCGGGACTAGCGGTCTCTCCGCTCACAATGAGCAGTTCTTC

d_gene: NA
v_gene: TRBV23-1
j_gene: TRBJ1-5
abundance: NA
len: 16
CDR3aa: CASSHLQGVRNQPQHF
CDR3nt: TGCGCCAGCAGTCACCTACAGGGTGTGAGGAATCAGCCCCAGCATTTT

d_gene: TRBD1
v_gene: TRBV9
j_gene: TRBJ2-1
abundance: NA
len: 16
CDR3aa: CASSHPRDRDSDEQFF
CDR3nt: TGTGCCAGCAGCCATCCGCGGGACAGGGACTCGGATGAGCAGTTCTTC

d_gene: TRBD2
v_gene: TRBV10-3
j_gene: TRBJ2-3
abundance: NA
len: 15
CDR3aa: CAISDSGREGDTQYF
CDR3nt: TGTGCCATCAGTGATAGCGGGAGGGAGGGAGATACGCAGTATTTT

d_gene: NA
v_gene: TRBV6-1
j_gene: TRBJ2-1
abundance: NA
len: 14
CDR3aa: CASNLPQEYNEQFF
CDR3nt: TGTGCCAGCAACCTGCCCCAAGAGTACAATGAGCAGTTCTTC

d_gene: NA
v_gene: TRBV28
j_gene: TRBJ2-1
abundance: few
len: 15
CDR3aa: CASSLQEVLNNEQFF
CDR3nt: TGTGCCAGCAGTTTGCAAGAAGTCCTAAACAATGAGCAGTTCTTC

d_gene: TRBD2
v_gene: TRBV9
j_gene: TRBJ2-7
abundance: NA
len: 15
CDR3aa: CASSVENGRMDEQYF
CDR3nt: TGTGCCAGCAGCGTAGAGAACGGGAGGATGGACGAGCAGTACTTC

d_gene: NA
v_gene: TRBV19
j_gene: TRBJ2-2
abundance: NA
len: 15
CDR3aa: CASSLSSGWTGELFF
CDR3nt: TGTGCCAGTAGTCTATCTAGTGGGTGGACCGGGGAGCTGTTTTTT

d_gene: TRBD1
v_gene: TRBV19
j_gene: TRBJ2-7
abundance: NA
len: 15
CDR3aa: CASRVEDRGPYEQYF
CDR3nt: TGTGCCAGTAGGGTGGAGGACAGGGGTCCCTACGAGCAGTACTTC

d_gene: NA
v_gene: TRBV9
j_gene: TRBJ2-7
abundance: NA
len: 13
CDR3aa: CASSVGQFYEQYF
CDR3nt: TGTGCCAGCAGCGTCGGACAGTTCTACGAGCAGTACTTC

d_gene: NA
v_gene: TRBV4-3
j_gene: TRBJ1-2
abundance: NA
len: 14
CDR3aa: CASSQVLANYGYTF
CDR3nt: TGCGCCAGCAGCCAAGTTCTAGCTAACTATGGCTACACCTTC

d_gene: TRBD2
v_gene: TRBV19
j_gene: TRBJ2-1
abundance: NA
len: 19
CDR3aa: CASRSILAGVVTVSDEQFF
CDR3nt: TGTGCCAGTAGATCCATTCTAGCGGGAGTGGTGACAGTGAGCGATGAGCAGTTCTTC

d_gene: NA
v_gene: TRBV10-1
j_gene: TRBJ2-4
abundance: NA
len: 13
CDR3aa: CASSTTGGDIQYF
CDR3nt: TGCGCCAGCAGTACCACAGGGGGGGACATTCAGTACTTC

d_gene: NA
v_gene: TRBV5-1
j_gene: TRBJ2-7
abundance: NA
len: 18
CDR3aa: CASSPQGGMTDRPYEQYF
CDR3nt: TGCGCCAGCAGTCCCCAGGGGGGTATGACAGACCGTCCTTACGAGCAGTACTTC

d_gene: TRBD2
v_gene: TRBV7-9
j_gene: TRBJ2-7
abundance: NA
len: 15
CDR3aa: CASSSPGTSEYEQYF
CDR3nt: TGTGCCAGCAGCTCTCCCGGGACTAGCGAGTACGAGCAGTACTTC

d_gene: TRBD2
v_gene: TRBV2
j_gene: TRBJ2-3
abundance: once
len: 13
CDR3aa: CAMLAGSTDTQYF
CDR3nt: TGTGCCATGTTAGCGGGGAGCACAGATACGCAGTATTTT

d_gene: NA
v_gene: TRBV6-4
j_gene: TRBJ2-1
abundance: NA
len: 17
CDR3aa: CASSDLNWQRVFWWQFF
CDR3nt: TGTGCCAGCAGTGACCTCAACTGGCAGAGGGTATTCTGGTGGCAGTTCTTC

d_gene: NA
v_gene: TRBV6-6
j_gene: TRBJ2-7
abundance: NA
len: 16
CDR3aa: CASSYDAGTEDDEQYF
CDR3nt: TGTGCCAGCAGTTACGATGCCGGGACTGAAGACGACGAGCAGTACTTC

d_gene: NA
v_gene: TRBV5-1
j_gene: TRBJ2-3
abundance: NA
len: 14
CDR3aa: CASSSGLAKDTQYF
CDR3nt: TGCGCCAGCAGCTCCGGACTGGCAAAAGATACGCAGTATTTT

d_gene: TRBD2
v_gene: TRBV7-6
j_gene: TRBJ2-2
abundance: NA
len: 17
CDR3aa: CASNHFVAGGTSGELFF
CDR3nt: TGTGCCAGCAATCATTTTGTAGCGGGAGGAACCTCCGGGGAGCTGTTTTTT

d_gene: NA
v_gene: TRBV9
j_gene: TRBJ2-7
abundance: NA
len: 14
CDR3aa: CASSGSWGVYEQYF
CDR3nt: TGTGCCAGCAGCGGCTCGTGGGGGGTCTACGAGCAGTACTTC

d_gene: TRBD1
v_gene: TRBV5-4
j_gene: TRBJ2-4
abundance: NA
len: 15
CDR3aa: CASSLVTGGKNIQYF
CDR3nt: TGTGCCAGCAGCTTGGTGACAGGGGGCAAAAACATTCAGTACTTC

d_gene: NA
v_gene: TRBV13
j_gene: TRBJ2-7
abundance: NA
len: 14
CDR3aa: CASSSRQIPYEQYF
CDR3nt: TGTGCCAGCAGCTCCCGACAGATTCCCTACGAGCAGTACTTC

d_gene: TRBD2
v_gene: TRBV9
j_gene: TRBJ2-3
abundance: NA
len: 16
CDR3aa: CASSVLGAGGSDTQYF
CDR3nt: TGTGCCAGCAGCGTCCTGGGGGCGGGAGGCTCAGATACGCAGTATTTT

d_gene: TRBD2
v_gene: TRBV7-9
j_gene: TRBJ2-7
abundance: NA
len: 15
CDR3aa: CASSPAGGLEDEQYF
CDR3nt: TGTGCCAGCAGCCCCGCCGGCGGACTAGAGGACGAGCAGTACTTC

d_gene: TRBD2
v_gene: TRBV10-3
j_gene: TRBJ2-5
abundance: once
len: 15
CDR3aa: CATKPSGNEKETQYF
CDR3nt: TGTGCCACCAAACCTAGCGGGAACGAAAAAGAGACCCAGTACTTC

d_gene: NA
v_gene: TRBV5-6
j_gene: TRBJ2-7
abundance: once
len: 13
CDR3aa: CASSLGSSYEQYF
CDR3nt: TGTGCCAGCAGCTTGGGAAGCTCCTACGAGCAGTACTTC

d_gene: NA
v_gene: TRBV29-1
j_gene: TRBJ1-2
abundance: once
len: 11
CDR3aa: CSVPREYGYTF
CDR3nt: TGCAGCGTCCCCAGGGAGTATGGCTACACCTTC

d_gene: NA
v_gene: TRBV7-9
j_gene: TRBJ1-1
abundance: NA
len: 15
CDR3aa: CASSSGHLGNTEAFF
CDR3nt: TGTGCCAGCAGCTCAGGACACCTGGGGAACACTGAAGCTTTCTTT

d_gene: NA
v_gene: TRBV19
j_gene: TRBJ1-2
abundance: NA
len: 13
CDR3aa: CASSIIGASGYTF
CDR3nt: TGTGCCAGTAGTATTATTGGGGCCTCGGGCTACACCTTC